These 21 T cell receptor beta chains were all obtained from the same sample, sequenced in a study of blood T cell repertoires in COVID-19. Assay used: immunoSEQ multiplex PCR; TCRdb lists only in-frame clones, some missing. The sample has just over 300,000 clones, nearly 90% seen once; the top ten hold around 4.5%. Sequencing was done on a sample of PBMCs or T cells enriched from blood (not recorded which). The receptors shown here come from a woman aged 18-29 years with acute COVID-19.

The chain couples TRBV11-3 to TRBJ2-2; no reliable D call. This CDR3 has 13 residues. CDR1 is SGHNT, CDR2 YENEEA, per germline. V lost 3 bases and J lost 3, with 5 bases in between. The CDR3 region is CASSLSDTGELFF. The CDR3 nucleotides are TGTGCCAGCAGCTTGAGCGACACCGGGGAGCTGTTTTTT.

The chain employs TRBV6-6 and TRBJ2-3; the match to TRBD2 covers 11 bases. The CDR3 contains 14 residues. The germline V gene has CDR1 MNHNY and CDR2 SVGAGI (reference sequence). J was trimmed by 4 bases and V by 6 bases; bases with no gene match: 3. The DNA of the CDR3 is TGTGCCAGCAGCAGACTAGCGGGATCAGATACGCAGTATTTT. Translation gives CASSRLAGSDTQYF.

The chain joins TRBV19 to TRBJ2-1; D unresolved. The germline V and J ends were trimmed by 0 bases and 1 base, with 10 bases remaining between them. Per germline, CDR1 LNHDA and CDR2 SQIVND (reference sequence). The CDR3 is 16 amino acids. CDR3 in amino acids: CASSIDLAGSYNEQFF. The CDR3 region has the DNA TGTGCCAGTAGTATAGATCTGGCCGGGTCCTACAATGAGCAGTTCTTC.

The V call is TRBV20-1, the J call TRBJ1-5, with TRBD1 matching 7 bases. Germline assignment: CDR1 DFQATT and CDR2 SNEGSKA (reference sequence). The J segment lost 2 bases and the V segment lost 3 bases, leaving 7 bases of the junction unmatched. This CDR3 is built from 15 residues. The CDR3 is CSASGFQGGNQPQHF. CDR3 nucleotides: TGCAGTGCTAGTGGGTTCCAGGGGGGCAATCAGCCCCAGCATTTT.

The chain joins TRBV5-1 to TRBJ2-7, with D perhaps matching TRBD2 (5 bases). V was clipped by 2 bases and J by 0 bases, with 9 bases between them. The CDR3 spans 14 residues. CDR1 and CDR2 (germline): SGHRS, YFSETQ. The CDR3: CASSFQGSSYEQYF. The CDR3 nucleotides are TGCGCCAGCAGCTTCCAAGGGAGCTCCTACGAGCAGTACTTC. The entire variable domain, with the rest obtained from reference TRBV5-1 and TRBJ2-7, is as follows: KAGVTQTPRYLIKTRGQQVTLSCSPISGHRSVSWYQQTPGQGLQFLFEYFSETQRNKGNFPGRFSGRQFSNSRSEMNVSTLELGDSALYLCASSFQGSSYEQYFGPGTRLTVT.

The genes are TRBV18 and TRBJ1-3; D ambiguous. The CDR3 is 14 residues long. Trimming left V 3 bases short and J 4 bases short, with 10 bases between. Germline V lookup: CDR1 KGHSH, CDR2 LQKENI. The CDR3 region has the DNA TGTGCCAGCTCACCTCGGGGATACGGAAACACCATATATTTT. Translating it yields CASSPRGYGNTIYF.

The chain couples TRBV6-5 to TRBJ1-2; the match to TRBD1 covers 8 bases. Trimming removed 6 bases from V and 4 bases from J; junction bases left unmatched: 10. CDR1 is MNHEY, CDR2 SVGAGI, per germline. There are 15 residues in the CDR3. The CDR3 DNA reads TGTGCCAGCAGCGCTACAGACAGGGGATCCTATGGCTACACCTTC. It translates to CASSATDRGSYGYTF.

The sample holds one count of this clone. The CDR3 nucleotides read TGTGCAAGTCGCTTAGCGCCGGGACTAGCGGGGGGCACAGATACGCAGTATTTT. Its translation is CASRLAPGLAGGTDTQYF. The V call is TRBV12-2, the J call TRBJ2-3; the listed D gene, TRBD2, was not tested against the DNA. TRBV12-2 represents a pseudogene. There are 18 residues in the CDR3.

The chain is built from TRBV11-2 and TRBJ2-1; TRBD2 agrees at 15 bases. V lost 5 bases and J lost 3; bases outside the gene matches: 5. CDR1 and CDR2 (germline): SGHAT, FQNNGV. This CDR3 contains 17 residues. In DNA, the CDR3 is TGTGCCAGCAGCCCGAGGACTAGCGGGAGGGTCTACAATGAGCAGTTCTTC. Translating gives CASSPRTSGRVYNEQFF.

This chain links TRBV18 with TRBJ2-7, with D perhaps matching TRBD1 (6 bases). The CDR3 spans 13 residues. Trimming stripped 4 bases from V and 1 base from J, with 8 bases between. From germline, CDR1 is KGHSH and CDR2 LQKENI. In DNA, the CDR3 is TGTGCCAGCTCACGACAGGTGTCCTACGAGCAGTACTTC. Protein product: CASSRQVSYEQYF.

In this sample, this clone turned up a few times. CDR3 sequence reads: CASSRTGGSTPNEKLFF. For the CDR3, the DNA is TGTGCCAGCTCACGGACGGGAGGGTCGACGCCCAATGAAAAACTGTTTTTT. The V call is TRBV18, the J call TRBJ1-4; D uncertain. The CDR3 spans 17 residues. CDR1 and CDR2 (germline): KGHSH, LQKENI. The V and J ends lost 4 bases and 5 bases respectively, with 20 bases between them.

The chain couples TRBV2 to TRBJ2-2, with TRBD2 matching over 8 bases. CDR1 is SNHLY and CDR2 is FYNNEI in the germline V gene. V gave up 5 bases and J gave up 7 bases; unmatched junction bases: 9. The CDR3 has 15 amino acids. The CDR3, as DNA: TGTGCCAGCAGTAAACTAGCGGCGGGCAACGGGGAGCTGTTTTTT. Translated: CASSKLAAGNGELFF.

The V and J genes are TRBV4-2 and TRBJ2-7, with TRBD1 as a possible D gene (5 bases). Germline CDR1 LGHNA, CDR2 YNFKEQ. Trimming cost V 0 bases and J 2 bases, with 17 bases left between them. This CDR3 region has 17 residues. CDR3 loop: CASSQEGGQGPPYEQYF. In nucleotides, the CDR3 is TGTGCCAGCAGCCAAGAGGGTGGGCAGGGTCCCCCCTACGAGCAGTACTTC.

The table lists this clone with a few counts. The genes are TRBV27 and TRBJ2-7, with 12 positions matching TRBD1. The V and J ends lost 4 bases and 6 bases, in that order; junction bases with no gene match: 7. This CDR3 comprises 15 residues. Per germline, CDR1 MNHEY and CDR2 SMNVEV (reference sequence). The CDR3 region has the DNA TGTGCCAGCAGTTGGGGACAGGGGGCGTTTAGCGAGCAGTACTTC. Amino acid sequence: CASSWGQGAFSEQYF.

The rearrangement uses TRBV27 and TRBJ2-3; 15 nucleotides line up with TRBD2. The V gene end was trimmed by 5 bases and the J gene end by 6 bases; junction bases not matched to a gene: 6. CDR1 and CDR2 from the germline V gene are MNHEY and SMNVEV (reference sequence). The CDR3 consists of 16 residues. CDR3 loop: CASSPGGTSGRDTQYF. CDR3 coding DNA: TGTGCCAGCAGTCCGGGGGGGACTAGCGGGAGGGATACGCAGTATTTT.

The count of this clone is one. V is TRBV19 and J is TRBJ2-6; TRBD1 matches at 7 bases. V gave up 7 bases and J gave up 0 bases; unmatched junction bases: 6. Per germline, CDR1 LNHDA and CDR2 SQIVND (reference sequence). The CDR3 runs to 16 residues. CDR3 DNA sequence: TGTGCCAGTACCTCACAGGGGATCTCTGGGGCCAACGTCCTGACTTTC. The encoded protein is CASTSQGISGANVLTF.

This chain uses TRBV7-2 with TRBJ2-3; 7 bases line up with TRBD2. This CDR3 is built from 14 residues. V lost 5 bases and J lost 6; bases outside the gene matches: 8. The germline V gene encodes CDR1 SGHTA and CDR2 FQGNSA. The CDR3 loop reads CASSPRPGRDTQYF. As DNA, the CDR3 is TGTGCCAGCAGCCCACGACCCGGGAGGGATACGCAGTATTTT.

CDR3 in DNA: TGTGCCAGCAGCCAAGCCGCCCCGGCGGGCGACTCCTACGAGCAGTACTTC. Protein: CASSQAAPAGDSYEQYF. The chain employs TRBV3-1 (or the pseudogene TRBV3-2) and TRBJ2-7; D is perhaps TRBD2 (5 bases). CDR3 length equals 17 residues. Germline lookup yields CDR1 LGHDT and CDR2 YNNKEL (reference sequence). Trimming stripped 1 base from V and 0 bases from J, with 16 bases between.

The rearrangement joins TRBV7-3 to TRBJ1-1, with 8 nucleotides matching TRBD1. Germline lookup yields CDR1 SGHTA and CDR2 FQGTGA. V shed 6 bases, J shed 6 bases, and the junction held 6 bases outside the gene matches. The CDR3 runs 13 residues. CDR3 DNA: TGTGCCAGCAGTACCGACAGGGGCTCTGAAGCTTTCTTT. Residues: CASSTDRGSEAFF.

The chain recombines TRBV7-9 with TRBJ2-3, with 7 bases lining up with TRBD2. The V gene end was trimmed by 6 bases and the J gene end by 5 bases; junction bases not matched to a gene: 11. The CDR3 runs 15 residues. CDR1 SEHNR and CDR2 FQNEAQ come from the germline V gene (reference sequence). CDR3 loop: CASRYTRRGVDTQYF. The CDR3 DNA sequence: TGTGCCAGCAGATATACCCGCCGGGGGGTAGATACGCAGTATTTT.

The chain recombines TRBV27 with TRBJ2-1; TRBD2 aligns across 11 bases. The length of the CDR3 is 15 residues. Germline CDR1 reads MNHEY; CDR2 reads SMNVEV (reference sequence). J lost 8 bases, V lost 10 bases, and 13 bases had no gene match. The CDR3 DNA follows: TGTGCCACCAGCGGGGCTAGCGGGAGGAGGTATGAGCAGTTCTTC. Amino acid sequence: CATSGASGRRYEQFF.